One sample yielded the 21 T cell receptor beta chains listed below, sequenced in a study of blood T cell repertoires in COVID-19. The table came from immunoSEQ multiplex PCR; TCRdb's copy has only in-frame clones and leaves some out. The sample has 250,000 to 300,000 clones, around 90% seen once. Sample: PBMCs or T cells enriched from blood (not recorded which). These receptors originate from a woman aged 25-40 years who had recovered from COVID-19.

CDR3 nucleotide sequence: TGTGCCAGCAGCCAAGCCCCTAGCGGGAGTAGGTACAATGAGCAGTTCTTC. This codes for CASSQAPSGSRYNEQFF. The rearrangement joins TRBV4-2 to TRBJ2-1, with 10 bases that match TRBD2. This CDR3 region has 17 residues. Germline V gene lookup returns CDR1 LGHNA and CDR2 YNFKEQ. J gave up 4 bases and V 1 base, and 7 bases lay outside the gene matches.

The CDR3 coding sequence is TGTGCCAGCAGTTTCAGTGCCAAACACACCGGGGAGCTGTTTTTT. This sequence encodes CASSFSAKHTGELFF. The chain employs TRBV27 and TRBJ2-2; unclear D gene. Germline-derived CDR1 and CDR2 are MNHEY and SMNVEV (reference sequence). The V gene lost 3 bases and the J gene lost 3 bases, with 11 bases spanning the gap. CDR3 size: 15 residues.

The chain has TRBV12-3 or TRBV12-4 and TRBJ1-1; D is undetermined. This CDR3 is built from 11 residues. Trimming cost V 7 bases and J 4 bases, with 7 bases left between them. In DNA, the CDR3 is TGTGCCAGCACCCGAGGCACTGAAGCTTTCTTT. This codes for CASTRGTEAFF.

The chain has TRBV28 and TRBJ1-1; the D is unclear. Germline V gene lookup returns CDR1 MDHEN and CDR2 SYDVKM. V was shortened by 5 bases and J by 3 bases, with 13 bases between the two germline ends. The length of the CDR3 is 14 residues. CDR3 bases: TGTGCCAGCAGTCCCGGGTCCTGGGACACTGAAGCTTTCTTT. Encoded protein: CASSPGSWDTEAFF.

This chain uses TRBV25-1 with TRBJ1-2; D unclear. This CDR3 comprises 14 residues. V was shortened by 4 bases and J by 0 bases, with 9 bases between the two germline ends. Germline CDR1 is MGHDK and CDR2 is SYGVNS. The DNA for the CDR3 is TGTGCCAGCAGTGCCCCGGGTCCTAACTATGGCTACACCTTC. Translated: CASSAPGPNYGYTF.

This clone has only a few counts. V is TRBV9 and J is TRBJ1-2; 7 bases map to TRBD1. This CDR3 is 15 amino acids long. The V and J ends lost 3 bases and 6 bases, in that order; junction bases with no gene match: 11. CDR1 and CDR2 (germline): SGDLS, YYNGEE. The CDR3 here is CASSAANRGWNGYTF. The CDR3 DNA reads TGTGCCAGCAGCGCGGCAAACAGGGGTTGGAATGGCTACACCTTC.

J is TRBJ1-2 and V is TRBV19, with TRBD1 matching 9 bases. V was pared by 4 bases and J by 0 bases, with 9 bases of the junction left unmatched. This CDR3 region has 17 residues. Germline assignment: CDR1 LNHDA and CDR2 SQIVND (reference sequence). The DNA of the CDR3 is TGTGCCAGTAGTACTGGACAGGGGAAAGGGGCTAACTATGGCTACACCTTC. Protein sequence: CASSTGQGKGANYGYTF.

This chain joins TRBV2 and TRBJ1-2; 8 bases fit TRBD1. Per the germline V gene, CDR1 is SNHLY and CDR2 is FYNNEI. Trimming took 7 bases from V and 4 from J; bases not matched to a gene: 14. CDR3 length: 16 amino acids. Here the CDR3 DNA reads TGTGCCAGCATGAGGGGAGACAGGGGATACGGCTATGGCTACACCTTC. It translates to CASMRGDRGYGYGYTF. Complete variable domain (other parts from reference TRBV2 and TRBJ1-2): EPEVTQTPSHQVTQMGQEVILRCVPISNHLYFYWYRQILGQKVEFLVSFYNNEISEKSEIFDDQFSVERPDGSNFTLKIRSTKLEDSAMYFCASMRGDRGYGYGYTFGSGTRLTVV.

The CDR3 DNA follows: TGTGCCAGCAGCCTACAGGGAACGCCTAACTATGGCTACACCTTC. Translated: CASSLQGTPNYGYTF. This chain links TRBV5-4 with TRBJ1-2; TRBD1 is a possible D gene (6 bases). CDR1 and CDR2 (germline): SGHNT, YYREEE (reference sequence). CDR3 length: 15 amino acids. V shed 4 bases and J shed 0 bases, with 13 bases lying between them.

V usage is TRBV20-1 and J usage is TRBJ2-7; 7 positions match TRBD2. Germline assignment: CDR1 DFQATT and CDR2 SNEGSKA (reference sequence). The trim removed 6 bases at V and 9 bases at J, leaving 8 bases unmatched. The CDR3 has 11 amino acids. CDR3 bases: TGCAGTGCGTCCTATCGCGGGGGGCAGTACTTC. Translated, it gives CSASYRGGQYF.

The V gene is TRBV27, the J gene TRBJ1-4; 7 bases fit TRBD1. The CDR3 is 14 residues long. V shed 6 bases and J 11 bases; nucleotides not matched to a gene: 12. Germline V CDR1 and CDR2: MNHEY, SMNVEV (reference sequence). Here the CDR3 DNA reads TGTGCCAGCAGAGCTACAGGGGACGGTGTGAAACTGTTTTTT. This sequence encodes CASRATGDGVKLFF.

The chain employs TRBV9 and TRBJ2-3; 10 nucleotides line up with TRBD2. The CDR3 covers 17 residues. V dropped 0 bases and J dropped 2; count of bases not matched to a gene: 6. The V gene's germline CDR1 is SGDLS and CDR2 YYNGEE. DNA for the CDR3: TGTGCCAGCAGCGTAGCGCGGAGCGGGGGGGTCACAGATACGCAGTATTTT. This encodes CASSVARSGGVTDTQYF. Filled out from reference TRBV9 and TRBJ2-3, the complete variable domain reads DSGVTQTPKHLITATGQRVTLRCSPRSGDLSVYWYQQSLDQGLQFLIQYYNGEERAKGNILERFSAQQFPDLHSELNLSSLELGDSALYFCASSVARSGGVTDTQYFGPGTRLTVL.

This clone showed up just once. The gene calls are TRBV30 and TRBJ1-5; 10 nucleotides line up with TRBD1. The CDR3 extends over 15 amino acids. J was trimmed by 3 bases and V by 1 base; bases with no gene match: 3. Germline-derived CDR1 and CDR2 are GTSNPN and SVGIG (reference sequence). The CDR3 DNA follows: TGTGCCTGGAGTGGGGGACAGGGGTTCAATCAGCCCCAGCATTTT. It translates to CAWSGGQGFNQPQHF.

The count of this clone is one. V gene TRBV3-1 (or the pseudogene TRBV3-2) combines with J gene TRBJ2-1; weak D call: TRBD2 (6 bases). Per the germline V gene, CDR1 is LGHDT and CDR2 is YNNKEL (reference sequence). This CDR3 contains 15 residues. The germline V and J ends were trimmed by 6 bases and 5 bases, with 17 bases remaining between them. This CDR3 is CASRTVGTLDNEQFF. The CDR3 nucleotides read TGTGCCAGCAGGACCGTCGGGACTCTAGACAATGAGCAGTTCTTC.

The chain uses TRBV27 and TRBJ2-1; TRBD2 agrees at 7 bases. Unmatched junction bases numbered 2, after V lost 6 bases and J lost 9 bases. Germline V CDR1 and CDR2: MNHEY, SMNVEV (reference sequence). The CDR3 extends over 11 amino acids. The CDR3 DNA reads TGTGCCAGCAGCCCGGGAGGTGAGCAGTTCTTC. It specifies CASSPGGEQFF.

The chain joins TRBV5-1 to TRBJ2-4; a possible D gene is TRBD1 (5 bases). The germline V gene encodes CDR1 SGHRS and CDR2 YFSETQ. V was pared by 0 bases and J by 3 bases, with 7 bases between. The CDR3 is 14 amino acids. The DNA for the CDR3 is TGCGCCAGCAGCTTGGGGCAGGGCAAAAACATTCAGTACTTC. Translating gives CASSLGQGKNIQYF.

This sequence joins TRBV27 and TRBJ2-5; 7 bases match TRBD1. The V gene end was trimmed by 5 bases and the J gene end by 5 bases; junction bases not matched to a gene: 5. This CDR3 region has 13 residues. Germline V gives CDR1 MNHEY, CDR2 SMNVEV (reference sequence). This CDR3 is CASSGDSFETQYF. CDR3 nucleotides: TGTGCCAGCAGTGGGGACAGTTTCGAGACCCAGTACTTC.

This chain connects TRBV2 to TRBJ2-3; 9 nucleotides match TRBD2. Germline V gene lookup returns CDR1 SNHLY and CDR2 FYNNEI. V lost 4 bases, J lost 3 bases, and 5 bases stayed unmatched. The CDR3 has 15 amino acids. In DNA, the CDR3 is TGTGCCAGCAGTGGCTTAGCGGGGGAAACAGATACGCAGTATTTT. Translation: CASSGLAGETDTQYF. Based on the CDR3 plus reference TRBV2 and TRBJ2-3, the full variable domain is EPEVTQTPSHQVTQMGQEVILRCVPISNHLYFYWYRQILGQKVEFLVSFYNNEISEKSEIFDDQFSVERPDGSNFTLKIRSTKLEDSAMYFCASSGLAGETDTQYFGPGTRLTVL.

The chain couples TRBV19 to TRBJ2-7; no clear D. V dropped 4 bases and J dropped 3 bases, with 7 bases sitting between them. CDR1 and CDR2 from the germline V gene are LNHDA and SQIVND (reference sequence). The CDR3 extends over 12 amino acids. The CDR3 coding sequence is TGTGCCAGTAGTAAAGCGAACTACGAGCAGTACTTC. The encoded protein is CASSKANYEQYF.

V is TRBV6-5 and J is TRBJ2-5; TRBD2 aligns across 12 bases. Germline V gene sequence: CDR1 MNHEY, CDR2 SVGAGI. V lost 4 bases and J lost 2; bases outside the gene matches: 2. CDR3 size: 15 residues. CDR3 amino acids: CASSSLAGGQETQYF. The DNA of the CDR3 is TGTGCCAGCAGTTCGCTAGCGGGGGGGCAAGAGACCCAGTACTTC.

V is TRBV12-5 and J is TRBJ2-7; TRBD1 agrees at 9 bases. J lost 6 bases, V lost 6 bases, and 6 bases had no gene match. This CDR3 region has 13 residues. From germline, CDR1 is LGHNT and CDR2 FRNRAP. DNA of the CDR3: TGTGCTAGTGGCCCAGGGACAGGGACCGAGCAGTACTTC. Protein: CASGPGTGTEQYF.